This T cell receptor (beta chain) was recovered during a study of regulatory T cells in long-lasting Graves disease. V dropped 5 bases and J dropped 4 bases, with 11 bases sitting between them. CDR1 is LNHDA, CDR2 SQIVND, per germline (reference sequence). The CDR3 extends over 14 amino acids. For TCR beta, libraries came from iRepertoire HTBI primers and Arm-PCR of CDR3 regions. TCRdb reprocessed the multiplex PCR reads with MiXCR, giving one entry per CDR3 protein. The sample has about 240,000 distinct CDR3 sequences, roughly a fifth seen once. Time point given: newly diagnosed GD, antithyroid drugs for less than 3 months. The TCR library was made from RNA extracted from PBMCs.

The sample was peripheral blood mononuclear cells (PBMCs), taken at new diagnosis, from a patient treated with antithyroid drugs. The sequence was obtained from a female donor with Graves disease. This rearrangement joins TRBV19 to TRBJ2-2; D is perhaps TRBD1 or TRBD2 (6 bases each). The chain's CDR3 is CASSGGPGTGELFF. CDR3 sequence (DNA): TGTGCCAGTAGTGGGGGGCCGGGCACCGGGGAGCTGTTTTTT.